A selection of T cell receptor beta chains follows, all from one sample in a study of beta chain features in type 1 diabetes. Data came from immunoSEQ multiplex PCR; TCRdb stores just in-frame clones and leaves some out. The data contain hundreds of thousands of clones, 12% to 15% of them singletons. Sequencing input: central memory CD4+ T cells from blood. Source of these receptors: a man in his thirties or forties in good health. CDR3s include the opening cysteine and the closing phenylalanine or tryptophan. Each record gives: CDR3 protein, CDR3 DNA, D gene, J gene, V gene, clone size. The D gene is left open where the match is weak. Not all rows give a size; the values are once, few, many and, for expanded clones, a class.

CASSFMGQPQHF | TGTGCCAGCAGCTTTATGGGTCAGCCCCAGCATTTT | . | TRBJ1-5 | TRBV5-6 | .
CSVEMTVKMNTEAFF | TGCAGCGTTGAGATGACCGTCAAAATGAACACTGAAGCTTTCTTT | . | TRBJ1-1 | TRBV29-1 | few
CASGRGGDTQYF | TGTGCCAGCGGGAGGGGAGGGGATACGCAGTATTTT | TRBD2 | TRBJ2-3 | TRBV6-5 | few
CAWSDRRTELAKNIQYF | TGTGCCTGGAGTGATCGACGGACGGAGTTAGCCAAAAACATTCAGTACTTC | . | TRBJ2-4 | TRBV30 | few
CASSQGGGRTDTQYF | TGCGCCAGCAGTCAGGGCGGGGGACGGACAGATACGCAGTATTTT | TRBD2 | TRBJ2-3 | TRBV5-1 | .
CASSPIGGGVAETQYF | TGTGCCAGCAGCCCAATTGGCGGGGGGGTTGCTGAGACCCAGTACTTC | TRBD2 | TRBJ2-5 | TRBV7-6 | .
CASSDRDRGNIQYF | TGTGCCAGCAGCGACCGGGACAGGGGGAACATTCAGTACTTC | TRBD1 | TRBJ2-4 | TRBV6-6 | few
CASSSWDRGAGANVLTF | TGTGCCAGCAGTTCTTGGGACAGGGGGGCTGGGGCCAACGTCCTGACTTTC | TRBD1 | TRBJ2-6 | TRBV28 | .
CASSRLAGPQNTIYF | TGTGCCAGCAGTCGACTCGCCGGGCCTCAGAACACCATATATTTT | . | TRBJ1-3 | TRBV27 | few
CASSYGRGPKGETQYF | TGTGCCAGCAGTTACGGCAGGGGGCCAAAAGGGGAGACCCAGTACTTC | TRBD1 | TRBJ2-5 | TRBV6-5 | few
CASSLAPTSGRGPLAKNIQYF | TGTGCCAGCAGCTTAGCCCCGACTAGCGGGAGGGGACCATTAGCCAAAAACATTCAGTACTTC | TRBD2 | TRBJ2-4 | TRBV13 | .
CASSLRTNTEAFF | TGTGCCAGCAGCCTTCGGACGAACACTGAAGCTTTCTTT | . | TRBJ1-1 | TRBV2 | .
CSGGTAKETQYF | TGCAGCGGTGGGACAGCTAAGGAGACCCAGTACTTC | TRBD1 | TRBJ2-5 | TRBV29-1 | .
CASSFGTSGDTVYEQYF | TGCGCCAGCAGCTTCGGGACTAGCGGGGATACCGTCTACGAGCAGTACTTC | TRBD2 | TRBJ2-7 | TRBV5-1 | few
CASSPLAGGTDTQYF | TGTGCCAGCAGTCCACTAGCGGGGGGCACAGATACGCAGTATTTT | TRBD2 | TRBJ2-3 | TRBV6-4 | few
CASSRHLRQVEQYF | TGTGCCAGCAGTCGCCACCTTCGACAGGTCGAGCAGTACTTC | . | TRBJ2-7 | TRBV6-6 | few
CASSSEFNTQYF | TGTGCCAGCAGCTCGGAGTTTAATACGCAGTATTTT | . | TRBJ2-3 | TRBV7-2 | few
CASSFGGEGNQPQHF | TGCGCCAGCAGCTTCGGAGGTGAGGGGAATCAGCCCCAGCATTTT | . | TRBJ1-5 | TRBV5-1 | few
CASSYSMLAGYNEQFF | TGTGCCAGCAGTTACTCGATGCTAGCGGGCTACAATGAGCAGTTCTTC | TRBD2 | TRBJ2-1 | TRBV10-3 | .
CASSTGTGRTDTQYF | TGTGCCAGCAGCACCGGGACAGGGAGGACAGATACGCAGTATTTT | TRBD1 | TRBJ2-3 | TRBV7-3 | few
CASSQDLKNIQYF | TGCGCCAGCAGCCAAGATCTGAAAAACATTCAGTACTTC | . | TRBJ2-4 | TRBV4-3 | .
CASSRGGDGYTF | TGTGCCAGCAGCAGGGGAGGGGATGGCTACACCTTC | . | TRBJ1-2 | TRBV7-3 | .